This T cell receptor beta chain was documented in a study of T cell responses to AZD1222 COVID-19 vaccine. With 0 bases clipped from V and 4 bases from J, the junction kept 10 bases outside the gene matches. From germline, CDR1 is LGHDT and CDR2 YNNKEL (reference sequence). The CDR3 is 18 residues long. With regard to this clone: Its antigen is not identified.

Study-wide findings and caveats: Donors skewed white British and female; clonal diversity was possibly underestimated. Only after the peak T cell response were repertoires sampled. The number of AZD1222 recipients seropositive at baseline was only five to seven. The reported proportion of spike-specific TCRs targeting unmutated variant regions was nearly half.

The protocol was immunoSEQ multiplex PCR, while the TCRdb copy is restricted to in-frame clones and leaves out a portion. Altogether some 100,000 clones are present, around nine tenths being singletons, with the ten largest covering roughly 3.8%. The sequence came from an adult who received the AZD1222 COVID-19 vaccine. Source: peripheral blood, taken 28 days after the second AZD1222 dose. The V call is TRBV3-1 (or the pseudogene TRBV3-2), the J call TRBJ2-7, with 12 bases identical to TRBD2. The DNA of the CDR3 is TGTGCCAGCAGCCAAGACCTAGCGGGGGGGCGCAACCCTTACGAGCAGTACTTC. Protein sequence: CASSQDLAGGRNPYEQYF.